This TCR beta chain emerged from a study of T cell responses to AZD1222 COVID-19 vaccine (dated by TCRdb to 2020 to 2023). Regarding the complete study: TCR sequencing covered over 230 trial participants: roughly 200 given two doses of AZD1222 and some 25 given two doses of MenACWY control vaccine. Trial participants were enrolled by age into subgroups of 18-55, 56-69 and 70-plus years, and around 150, 28 and 57 TCR-sequenced participants, respectively, were included in these subgroups.

Points the paper makes about the study in general: Vaccine-associated CD4 TCRs spanned the whole spike protein, with dominant responses in regions 160-218 and 743-854. Nearly half of unique spike-specific TCRs reportedly recognized epitopes outside regions mutated in the B.1.351 and B.1.1.7 variants. Because no samples from the day 14 peak response were available, repertoires could be characterized only after the peak T cell response. Participants were mostly white British and included more females than males, and it was suggested by the authors that clonal diversity may have been underestimated. The 56-69-year group was small, and its depth increase did not reach significance, likely because of low power. Conclusions about previously exposed vaccinees are limited because only five to seven AZD1222 recipients were SARS-CoV-2 seropositive at baseline. A significant rise in spike-specific TCR breadth and depth was observed after two AZD1222 doses relative to day 0 and relative to MenACWY recipients.

V is cut by 0 bases and J by 7 bases, and the space between the germline ends is 13 bases. Via the germline V gene (reference sequence), CDR1 is LGHDT and CDR2 YNNKEL. The CDR3 measures 15 amino acids from cysteine to phenylalanine. The CDR3 DNA has 45 bases and is translated from base 1. In the case of this clone: Its antigen is not yet known. Per-nucleotide qualities are absent, and no much larger clonotype sits a single base away.

Taken with the paper, the label for time point translates to: about 28 days (+/-7) after the second vaccine dose. AZD1222 recipients whose second dose came at about 4 weeks and those whose second dose came at about 12 weeks were combined into one group, since spike-specific TCR depth and breadth did not differ between the two schedules. Samples from vaccinated people were obtained from the UK trials COV001 and COV002, which included a single-blind randomized controlled phase 2/3 trial of AZD1222 (ChAdOx1 nCoV-19) in healthy adults. For TCRbeta chain sequencing, PBMC samples were collected from trial participants at day 0 and at day 28 after the second dose. The CDR3 regions of human TCRbeta chains were analyzed by immunosequencing. Processing in the source paper ran as follows. Repertoire TCRs were matched against a reference library of SARS-CoV-2-specific TCRs generated with the MIRA antigen-specificity platform. Breadth was defined as the fraction of unique TCRs that were SARS-CoV-2-associated. Depth was defined as the fraction of total T cells that were SARS-CoV-2-associated. Using the MIRA data, each spike-specific TCR was mapped to the spike region that the TCR reacts to and placed in a CD4 or CD8 class. Log10-transformed breadth and depth values were compared by one-way ANOVA with Sidak's multiple comparisons tests. TCRdb carries this immuneACCESS record with in-frame sequences only. Its versions omit some clonotypes, under half of them owing to an unresolved V gene in the studies checked, with the rest unexplained. V, J and clone size are taken as reported in that table, and D and trimming were inferred from the DNA itself. Present in this sample are 35,000 to 45,000 clones, 80% to 85% of which were seen just once. The ten largest clones add up to about 20% of the sample.

The input for sequencing was peripheral blood, taken 28 days after the second AZD1222 dose. The sequence joins TRBV3-1 (or the pseudogene TRBV3-2) to TRBJ2-1, with the D gene uncertain. This TCR came from an adult who received the AZD1222 COVID-19 vaccine. The nucleotide sequence is given as TGTGCCAGCAGCCAAGAACCTAGGTCAGATAATGAGCAGTTCTTC. It encodes CASSQEPRSDNEQFF.